This TCR beta chain was captured in a study of blood T cell repertoires in COVID-19. For the study at large: The origin of the acute and convalescent COVID-19 samples was the United States, Italy and Spain. PBMCs, B-cell-depleted T cells, or T cells were the source of the cDNA or gDNA that made up the material.

Source study methods: Nucleated cell number was recorded as an estimate derived from reference gene primer amplification. Repertoires were generated with immunoSEQ multiplex PCR, while TCRdb's copy carries only in-frame clones and drops some. That table is the source of V, J and clone size, and D and trimming were worked out from the DNA. The data contain roughly 70,000 clones, roughly 85% of them singletons. The TCR was taken from a woman of 80 years or more with acute or convalescent COVID-19. The sequencing input was peripheral blood.

The DNA of the CDR3 is TGTGCCAGCAGTTCGGACATTGAGCAGTTCTTC. Its translation is CASSSDIEQFF. The chain employs TRBV6-2 or TRBV6-3 and TRBJ2-1; TRBD1 is a possible D gene (5 bases). There are 11 residues in the CDR3. The germline V and J ends were trimmed by 4 bases and 9 bases, with 7 bases remaining between them. Germline lookup yields CDR1 MNHEY and CDR2 SVGEGT.